The 21 T cell receptor beta chains below come from one sample, sequenced in a study of blood T cell repertoires in COVID-19. Produced via immunoSEQ multiplex PCR; TCRdb's table is partial and in-frame only. The table shows 380,000 or so clones, with over 75% occurring only once. The sequenced sample was PBMCs or T cells enriched from blood (not recorded which). These receptors originate from a man younger than 40 who had recovered from COVID-19.

The chain couples TRBV6-2 or TRBV6-3 to TRBJ1-2, with TRBD1 matching 9 bases. The V gene end was trimmed by 4 bases and the J gene end by 4 bases; junction bases not matched to a gene: 10. The length of the CDR3 is 16 residues. Germline V gene sequence: CDR1 MNHEY, CDR2 SVGEGT. CDR3 bases: TGTGCCAGCAGTTTTTCATATCCGGGACAGGGCTATGGCTACACCTTC. Translated, it gives CASSFSYPGQGYGYTF.

This clone was detected once. The V gene is TRBV7-2, the J gene TRBJ1-4; D is perhaps TRBD1 (6 bases). The CDR3 extends over 15 amino acids. V dropped 5 bases and J dropped 0 bases, with 10 bases sitting between them. Germline V CDR1 and CDR2: SGHTA, FQGNSA. In nucleotides, the CDR3 is TGTGCCAGCAGCCCAGGGGACGCAACTAATGAAAAACTGTTTTTT. As protein: CASSPGDATNEKLFF.

In this sample, this clone turned up once. V gene TRBV6-5 combines with J gene TRBJ1-2; 7 nucleotides align to TRBD1. Germline CDR1 and CDR2: MNHEY and SVGAGI. The CDR3 contains 15 residues. V dropped 4 bases and J dropped 4; count of bases not matched to a gene: 9. In nucleotides, the CDR3 is TGTGCCAGCAGTTTGGTTTATCGGGACAGCTATGGCTACACCTTC. Translating it yields CASSLVYRDSYGYTF.

This clone came up once. This chain connects TRBV2 to TRBJ2-1; possibly TRBD2 for D (6 bases). CDR3 length: 13 residues. Germline V gene lookup returns CDR1 SNHLY and CDR2 FYNNEI. V shed 4 bases and J shed 4 bases, with 8 bases lying between them. CDR3 in amino acids: CASSVGLYNEQFF. The CDR3 region has the DNA TGTGCCAGCAGTGTGGGACTTTACAATGAGCAGTTCTTC.

The chain has TRBV9 and TRBJ2-7, with TRBD2 matching over 8 bases. The CDR3 contains 14 residues. Looked up from germline, CDR1 is SGDLS and CDR2 is YYNGEE. V was pared by 0 bases and J by 6 bases, with 5 bases of the junction left unmatched. CDR3 residues: CASSVEGTSGEQYF. Written as DNA, the CDR3 is TGTGCCAGCAGCGTAGAGGGAACTAGCGGCGAGCAGTACTTC.

The rearrangement uses TRBV30 and TRBJ1-3; possibly TRBD1 for D (6 bases). Germline-derived CDR1 and CDR2 are GTSNPN and SVGIG (reference sequence). V was shortened by 5 bases and J by 4 bases, with 12 bases between the two germline ends. This CDR3 spans 13 amino acids. The CDR3 is CAWSRGNGNTIYF. The CDR3 DNA reads as TGTGCCTGGTCAAGGGGGAACGGAAACACCATATATTTT.

J is TRBJ1-1 and V is TRBV7-8; 7 bases fit TRBD1. J lost 5 bases, V lost 5 bases, and 8 bases had no gene match. The CDR3 extends over 14 amino acids. Germline V CDR1 and CDR2: SGHVS, FQNEAQ. CDR3 sequence reads: CASSLGQVGTEAFF. The CDR3 region has the DNA TGTGCCAGCAGCCTAGGACAGGTGGGGACTGAAGCTTTCTTT.

This clone is a singleton in its sample. The chain uses TRBV6-1 and TRBJ1-1, with D perhaps matching TRBD1 (5 bases). This CDR3 has 14 amino acids. CDR1 is MNHNS, CDR2 SASEGT, per germline. V lost 3 bases and J 4 bases, leaving 12 bases between the germline ends. CDR3 sequence (DNA): TGTGCCAGCAGTGATGGACACGCGTCCACTGAAGCTTTCTTT. Amino acids: CASSDGHASTEAFF.

The V gene is TRBV30, the J gene TRBJ2-1; TRBD1 is a possible D gene (6 bases). V was trimmed by 4 bases and J by 0 bases, leaving 10 bases between them. The CDR3 is 14 residues long. The germline V gene has CDR1 GTSNPN and CDR2 SVGIG (reference sequence). The CDR3, as DNA: TGTGCCTGGACCACAGGGAGCTCCTACAATGAGCAGTTCTTC. This codes for CAWTTGSSYNEQFF.

V gene TRBV7-8 combines with J gene TRBJ2-7, with 7 bases aligning to TRBD1. Germline V gives CDR1 SGHVS, CDR2 FQNEAQ. The CDR3 contains 13 residues. V lost 0 bases and J lost 4; bases outside the gene matches: 0. The CDR3 is CASSLATGYEQYF. The CDR3 DNA is TGTGCCAGCAGCTTAGCGACAGGGTACGAGCAGTACTTC.

This sequence joins TRBV7-9 and TRBJ1-2; D is uncertain. Germline values: CDR1 SEHNR, CDR2 FQNEAQ (reference sequence). V lost 3 bases, J lost 8 bases, and 25 bases lay in between. This CDR3 comprises 17 residues. The CDR3 is CASSLEGSRAENRGYTF. The CDR3 DNA follows: TGTGCCAGCAGCTTGGAGGGATCACGGGCGGAAAATCGGGGCTACACCTTC.

The chain uses TRBV30 and TRBJ1-6; TRBD1 agrees at 7 bases. The length of the CDR3 is 13 residues. Germline lookup yields CDR1 GTSNPN and CDR2 SVGIG (reference sequence). Unmatched junction bases numbered 6, after V lost 5 bases and J lost 8 bases. This CDR3 reads CAWSRQGYSPLHF. In DNA form, the CDR3 reads TGTGCCTGGTCCCGACAGGGTTATTCACCCCTCCACTTT.

This sequence joins TRBV27 and TRBJ2-1; a weak D match, TRBD1 (5 bases). CDR1 is MNHEY, CDR2 SMNVEV, per germline (reference sequence). Trimming stripped 3 bases from V and 0 bases from J, with 12 bases between. The CDR3 spans 16 residues. The CDR3 region has the DNA TGTGCCAGCAGTTTGGAAGGGGAAAGCTCCTACAATGAGCAGTTCTTC. As protein: CASSLEGESSYNEQFF.

V is TRBV10-2 and J is TRBJ1-5, with 7 bases aligning to TRBD1. Germline CDR1 reads WSHSY; CDR2 reads SAAADI. This CDR3 is 13 amino acids long. V trimming: 6 bases; J trimming: 4 bases; junction bases outside the gene matches: 3. CDR3 sequence: CASSPDRNQPQHF. CDR3 coding DNA: TGCGCCAGCAGCCCGGACAGGAATCAGCCCCAGCATTTT.

The chain carries TRBV7-6 and TRBJ1-5; D ambiguous. From germline, CDR1 is SGHVS and CDR2 FNYEAQ. This CDR3 is 13 amino acids long. V gave up 3 bases and J gave up 7 bases, with 10 bases separating them. CDR3: CASSLGLGQPQHF. For the CDR3, the DNA is TGTGCCAGCAGCTTGGGTCTGGGCCAGCCCCAGCATTTT.

This chain joins TRBV6-5 and TRBJ1-2, with a tentative D call TRBD1 (5 bases). Trimming left V 3 bases short and J 7 bases short, with 6 bases between. Germline V gene lookup returns CDR1 MNHEY and CDR2 SVGAGI. The CDR3 runs 11 residues. The CDR3: CASSYGAGYTF. Written as DNA, the CDR3 is TGTGCCAGCAGTTATGGGGCTGGCTACACCTTC.

This clone has a single count. The J gene is TRBJ2-1, the V gene TRBV7-2; D is unclear. V was cut by 3 bases and J by 0 bases, with 15 bases left in between. The CDR3 sequence is 17 residues long. Germline values: CDR1 SGHTA, CDR2 FQGNSA. The CDR3 bases are TGTGCCAGCAGCTTCATCCTGGCAGCTAGCTCCTACAATGAGCAGTTCTTC. Residues: CASSFILAASSYNEQFF.

This clone has only one observation. Other nucleotide sequences from this sample produce the same CDR3. The chain is built from TRBV30 and TRBJ1-5; a weak D match, TRBD1 (5 bases). Germline loops: CDR1 GTSNPN, CDR2 SVGIG (reference sequence). CDR3 length equals 13 residues. V shed 0 bases and J shed 2 bases, with 5 bases lying between them. For the CDR3, the DNA is TGTGCCTGGAGTGTACAGGGCAATCAGCCCCAGCATTTT. It yields the protein CAWSVQGNQPQHF.

V gene TRBV11-1 combines with J gene TRBJ2-5; TRBD1 matches 11 bases. Looked up from germline, CDR1 is SGHAT and CDR2 is FQDESV (reference sequence). J was trimmed by 3 bases and V by 5 bases; bases with no gene match: 8. This CDR3 spans 16 amino acids. CDR3 coding DNA: TGTGCCAGCAGCCTCGGGACAGGGGGGTTTGAAGAGACCCAGTACTTC. This codes for CASSLGTGGFEETQYF.

The chain has TRBV7-8 and TRBJ2-6; D gene ambiguous. The V gene's germline CDR1 is SGHVS and CDR2 FQNEAQ. The CDR3 has 18 residues. V was cut by 5 bases and J by 0 bases, with 17 bases left in between. DNA for the CDR3: TGTGCCAGCAGCCCCCCCTTTGAGTTTCCCTCTGGGGCCAACGTCCTGACTTTC. Translated, it gives CASSPPFEFPSGANVLTF.

The chain recombines TRBV6-5 with TRBJ2-7, with 11 bases that match TRBD2. V trimming: 5 bases; J trimming: 4 bases; junction bases outside the gene matches: 7. The CDR3 sequence is 15 residues long. In germline, CDR1 is MNHEY, CDR2 SVGAGI. The CDR3 DNA reads TGTGCCAGCAGTACTAGCGGGGGCCCAGTATACGAGCAGTACTTC. This gives the protein CASSTSGGPVYEQYF.